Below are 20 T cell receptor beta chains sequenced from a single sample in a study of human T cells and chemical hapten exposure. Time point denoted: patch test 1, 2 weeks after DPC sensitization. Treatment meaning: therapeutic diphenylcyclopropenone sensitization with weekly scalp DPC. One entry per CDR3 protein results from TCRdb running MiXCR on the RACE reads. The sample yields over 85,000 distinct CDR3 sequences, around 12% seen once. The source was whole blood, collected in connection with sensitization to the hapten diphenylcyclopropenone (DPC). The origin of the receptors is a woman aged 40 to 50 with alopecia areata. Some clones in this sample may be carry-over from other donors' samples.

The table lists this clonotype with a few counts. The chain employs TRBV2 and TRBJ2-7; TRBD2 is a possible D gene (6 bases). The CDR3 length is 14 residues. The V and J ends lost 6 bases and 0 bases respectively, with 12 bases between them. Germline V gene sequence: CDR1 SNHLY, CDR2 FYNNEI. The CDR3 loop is CASSGGPSSYEQYF. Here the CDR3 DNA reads TGTGCCAGCAGCGGGGGACCTAGCTCCTACGAGCAGTACTTC.

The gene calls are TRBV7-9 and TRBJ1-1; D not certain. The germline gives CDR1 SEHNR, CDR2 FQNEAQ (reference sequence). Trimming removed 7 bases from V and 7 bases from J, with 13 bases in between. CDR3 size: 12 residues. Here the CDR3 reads CASTLGPSEAFF. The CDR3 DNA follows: TGTGCCAGCACCTTGGGCCCCAGTGAAGCTTTCTTT.

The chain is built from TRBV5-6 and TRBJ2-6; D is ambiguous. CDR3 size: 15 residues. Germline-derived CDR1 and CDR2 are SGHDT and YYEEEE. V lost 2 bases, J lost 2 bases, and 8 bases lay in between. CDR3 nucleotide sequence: TGTGCCAGCAGCTTAGCATCCCCTGGGGCCAACGTCCTGACTTTC. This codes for CASSLASPGANVLTF. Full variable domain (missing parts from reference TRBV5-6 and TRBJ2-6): DAGVTQSPTHLIKTRGQQVTLRCSPKSGHDTVSWYQQALGQGPQFIFQYYEEEERQRGNFPDRFSGHQFPNYSSELNVNALLLGDSALYLCASSLASPGANVLTFGAGSRLTVL.

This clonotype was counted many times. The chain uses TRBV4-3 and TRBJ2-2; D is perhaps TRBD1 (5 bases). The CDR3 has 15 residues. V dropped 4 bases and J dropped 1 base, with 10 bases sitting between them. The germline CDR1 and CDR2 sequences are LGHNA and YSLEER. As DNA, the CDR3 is TGCGCCAGCAGCCCTGCGGACATGAACACCGGGGAGCTGTTTTTT. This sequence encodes CASSPADMNTGELFF.

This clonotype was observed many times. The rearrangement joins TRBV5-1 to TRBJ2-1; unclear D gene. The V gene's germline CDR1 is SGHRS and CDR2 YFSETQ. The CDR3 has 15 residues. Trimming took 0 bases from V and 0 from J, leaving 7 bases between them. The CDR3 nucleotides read TGCGCCAGCAGCTTGGGCGAGGCCTCCTACAATGAGCAGTTCTTC. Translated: CASSLGEASYNEQFF.

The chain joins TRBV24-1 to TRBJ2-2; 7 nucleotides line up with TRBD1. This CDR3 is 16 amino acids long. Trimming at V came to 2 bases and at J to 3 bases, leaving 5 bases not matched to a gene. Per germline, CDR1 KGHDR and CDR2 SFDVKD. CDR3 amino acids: CATSDSGTAHTGELFF. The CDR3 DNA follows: TGTGCCACCAGTGATTCCGGGACAGCTCACACCGGGGAGCTGTTTTTT.

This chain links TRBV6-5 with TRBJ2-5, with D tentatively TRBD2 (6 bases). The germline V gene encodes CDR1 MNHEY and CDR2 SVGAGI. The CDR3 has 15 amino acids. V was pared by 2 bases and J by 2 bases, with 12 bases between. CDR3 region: CASSYLVAGQETQYF. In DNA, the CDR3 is TGTGCCAGCAGTTACCTAGTCGCGGGACAAGAGACCCAGTACTTC.

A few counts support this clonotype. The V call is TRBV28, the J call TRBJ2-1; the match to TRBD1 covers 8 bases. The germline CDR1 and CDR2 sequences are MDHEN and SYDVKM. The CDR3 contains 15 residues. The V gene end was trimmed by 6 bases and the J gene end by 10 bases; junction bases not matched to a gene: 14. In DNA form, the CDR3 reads TGTGCCAGCAGCCCCGGGACAGGAGCGATGCGGGAGCAGTTCTTC. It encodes CASSPGTGAMREQFF.

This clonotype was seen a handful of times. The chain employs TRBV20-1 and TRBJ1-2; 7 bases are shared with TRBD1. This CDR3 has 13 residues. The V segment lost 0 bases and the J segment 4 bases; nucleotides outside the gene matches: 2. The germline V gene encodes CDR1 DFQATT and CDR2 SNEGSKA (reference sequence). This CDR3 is CSARDGTVYGYTF. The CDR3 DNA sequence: TGCAGTGCTAGAGACGGGACAGTCTATGGCTACACCTTC.

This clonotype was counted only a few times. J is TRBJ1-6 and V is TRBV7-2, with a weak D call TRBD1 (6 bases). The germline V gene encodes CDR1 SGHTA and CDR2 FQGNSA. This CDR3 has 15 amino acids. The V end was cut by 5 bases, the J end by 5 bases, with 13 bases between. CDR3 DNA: TGTGCCAGCAGCCAAAGGTCAGGGGATAATTCACCCCTCCACTTT. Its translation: CASSQRSGDNSPLHF.

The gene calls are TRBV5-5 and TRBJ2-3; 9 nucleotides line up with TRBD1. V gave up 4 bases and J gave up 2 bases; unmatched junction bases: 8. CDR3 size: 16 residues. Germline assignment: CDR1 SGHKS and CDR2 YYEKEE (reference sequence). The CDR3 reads CASSTPGTGITDTQYF. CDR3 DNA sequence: TGTGCCAGCAGCACTCCCGGGACAGGGATCACAGATACGCAGTATTTT.

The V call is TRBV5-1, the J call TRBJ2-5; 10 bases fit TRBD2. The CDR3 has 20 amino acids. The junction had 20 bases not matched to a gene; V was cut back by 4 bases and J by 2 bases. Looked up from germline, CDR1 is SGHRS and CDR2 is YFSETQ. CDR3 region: CASSPGLFSGRALGQETQYF. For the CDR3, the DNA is TGCGCCAGCAGCCCCGGGCTTTTCAGCGGGAGGGCCTTGGGGCAAGAGACCCAGTACTTC.

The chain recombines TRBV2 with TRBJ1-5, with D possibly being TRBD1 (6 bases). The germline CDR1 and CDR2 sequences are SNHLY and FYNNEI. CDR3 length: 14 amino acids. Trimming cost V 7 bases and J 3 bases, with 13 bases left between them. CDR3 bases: TGTGCCAGCACCGGGCAGGGGAACAATCAGCCCCAGCATTTT. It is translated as CASTGQGNNQPQHF.

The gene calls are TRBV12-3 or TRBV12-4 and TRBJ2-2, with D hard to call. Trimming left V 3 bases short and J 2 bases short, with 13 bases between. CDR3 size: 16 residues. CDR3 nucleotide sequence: TGTGCCAGCAGTTTCACGGGTCTCAGAAACACCGGGGAGCTGTTTTTT. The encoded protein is CASSFTGLRNTGELFF.

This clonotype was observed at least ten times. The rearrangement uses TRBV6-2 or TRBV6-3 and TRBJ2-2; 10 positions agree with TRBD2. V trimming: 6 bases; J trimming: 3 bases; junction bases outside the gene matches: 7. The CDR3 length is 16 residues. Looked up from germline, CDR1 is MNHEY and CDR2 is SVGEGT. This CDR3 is CASSDGTSVDTGELFF. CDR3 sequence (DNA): TGTGCCAGCAGCGATGGGACTAGCGTTGACACCGGGGAGCTGTTTTTT.

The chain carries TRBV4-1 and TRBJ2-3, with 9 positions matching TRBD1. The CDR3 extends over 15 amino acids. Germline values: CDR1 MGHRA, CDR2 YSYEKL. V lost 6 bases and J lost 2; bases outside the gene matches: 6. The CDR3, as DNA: TGCGCCAGCAGGCTGGGACAGGGAAACACAGATACGCAGTATTTT. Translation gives CASRLGQGNTDTQYF.

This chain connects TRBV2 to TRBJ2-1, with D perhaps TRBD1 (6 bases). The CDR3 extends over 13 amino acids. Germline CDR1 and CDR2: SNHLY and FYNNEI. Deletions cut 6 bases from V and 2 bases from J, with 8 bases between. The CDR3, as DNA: TGTGCCAGCAGACGGGACACCTACAATGAGCAGTTCTTC. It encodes CASRRDTYNEQFF.

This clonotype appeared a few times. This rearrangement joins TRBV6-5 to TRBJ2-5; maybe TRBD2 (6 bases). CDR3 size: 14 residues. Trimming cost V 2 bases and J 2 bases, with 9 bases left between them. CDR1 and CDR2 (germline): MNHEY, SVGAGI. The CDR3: CASSYGGIQETQYF. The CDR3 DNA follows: TGTGCCAGCAGTTACGGGGGGATACAAGAGACCCAGTACTTC.

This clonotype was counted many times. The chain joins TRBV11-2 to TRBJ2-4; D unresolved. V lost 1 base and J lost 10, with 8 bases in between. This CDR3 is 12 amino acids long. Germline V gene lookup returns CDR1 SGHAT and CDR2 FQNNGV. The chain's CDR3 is CASSLVGRIQYF. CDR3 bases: TGTGCCAGCAGCTTAGTTGGAAGGATTCAGTACTTC.

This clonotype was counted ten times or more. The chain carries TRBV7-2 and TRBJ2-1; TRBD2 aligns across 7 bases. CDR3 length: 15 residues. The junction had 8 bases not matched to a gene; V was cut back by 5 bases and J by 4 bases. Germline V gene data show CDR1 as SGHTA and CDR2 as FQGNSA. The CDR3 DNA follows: TGTGCCAGCAGCCAAAGGGGAGGGAGGTACAATGAGCAGTTCTTC. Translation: CASSQRGGRYNEQFF.